Listed below are T cell receptor beta chains from one sample, sequenced in a study of shared clonotypes between healthy human individuals. Generated by immunoSEQ multiplex PCR, the TCRdb table keeps only in-frame clones and is missing some. The sample holds 450,000 to 500,000 clones, around 73% seen once. The sample comprised PBMCs. Receptors were obtained from a woman aged 35 to 49 in good health. Some clones in this sample may be carry-over from other donors' samples. Both conserved end residues are part of each CDR3. The order of the fields is CDR3 length, D gene, clone size, V gene, J gene, CDR3 protein, CDR3 DNA. The D gene is left open where the match is weak. The size entry is marked missing in some rows and otherwise reads once, few, many or a size class.

cdr3_length: 14
d_call: .
clone_size: .
v_call: TRBV18
j_call: TRBJ2-5
cdr3_aa: CASSRNKGQETQYF
cdr3_nt: TGTGCCAGCTCACGAAATAAGGGACAAGAGACCCAGTACTTC

cdr3_length: 13
d_call: .
clone_size: .
v_call: TRBV6-4
j_call: TRBJ2-1
cdr3_aa: CASSQGTHNEQFF
cdr3_nt: TGTGCCAGCAGCCAAGGGACACACAATGAGCAGTTCTTC

cdr3_length: 14
d_call: .
clone_size: few
v_call: TRBV5-1
j_call: TRBJ2-1
cdr3_aa: CASSLEQPGNEQFF
cdr3_nt: TGCGCCAGCAGCTTGGAACAGCCGGGGAATGAGCAGTTCTTC

cdr3_length: 14
d_call: .
clone_size: .
v_call: TRBV6-4
j_call: TRBJ2-1
cdr3_aa: CASSEDSQYNEQFF
cdr3_nt: TGTGCCAGCAGTGAAGACAGTCAATACAATGAGCAGTTCTTC

cdr3_length: 15
d_call: TRBD1
clone_size: .
v_call: TRBV30
j_call: TRBJ2-5
cdr3_aa: CAWSFTTGGGETQYF
cdr3_nt: TGTGCCTGGAGCTTTACAACAGGGGGCGGGGAGACCCAGTACTTC

cdr3_length: 11
d_call: .
clone_size: few
v_call: TRBV6-5
j_call: TRBJ2-1
cdr3_aa: CASSYLDEQFF
cdr3_nt: TGTGCCAGCAGTTACCTGGATGAGCAGTTCTTC

cdr3_length: 14
d_call: TRBD2
clone_size: few
v_call: TRBV5-1
j_call: TRBJ2-7
cdr3_aa: CASSFYSGSYEQYF
cdr3_nt: TGCGCCAGCAGCTTTTATAGCGGGAGCTACGAGCAGTACTTC

cdr3_length: 12
d_call: TRBD1
clone_size: .
v_call: TRBV30
j_call: TRBJ1-2
cdr3_aa: CAWSPGGYGYTF
cdr3_nt: TGTGCCTGGAGTCCAGGGGGCTATGGCTACACCTTC

cdr3_length: 14
d_call: .
clone_size: .
v_call: TRBV15
j_call: TRBJ1-4
cdr3_aa: CATSREGGFEKLFF
cdr3_nt: TGTGCCACCAGCAGAGAGGGGGGGTTTGAAAAACTGTTTTTT

cdr3_length: 15
d_call: TRBD2
clone_size: once
v_call: TRBV7-6
j_call: TRBJ2-7
cdr3_aa: CASSLESGSSYEQYF
cdr3_nt: TGTGCCAGCAGCTTAGAAAGCGGGAGTAGTTACGAGCAGTACTTC

cdr3_length: 13
d_call: .
clone_size: .
v_call: TRBV2
j_call: TRBJ2-7
cdr3_aa: CASNLYWPEKQYF
cdr3_nt: TGTGCCAGCAACCTTTATTGGCCTGAGAAGCAGTACTTC

cdr3_length: 12
d_call: .
clone_size: .
v_call: TRBV10-3
j_call: TRBJ2-2
cdr3_aa: CAISATEGELFF
cdr3_nt: TGTGCCATCAGTGCTACTGAGGGGGAGCTGTTTTTT

cdr3_length: 14
d_call: .
clone_size: .
v_call: TRBV5-1
j_call: TRBJ1-4
cdr3_aa: CASSLAQENEKLFF
cdr3_nt: TGCGCCAGCAGCTTAGCACAGGAGAATGAAAAACTGTTTTTT

cdr3_length: 14
d_call: .
clone_size: .
v_call: TRBV4-1
j_call: TRBJ2-1
cdr3_aa: CASSQRTGTNEQFF
cdr3_nt: TGCGCCAGCAGCCAGAGGACCGGGACGAATGAGCAGTTCTTC

cdr3_length: 14
d_call: TRBD2
clone_size: .
v_call: TRBV4-1
j_call: TRBJ2-1
cdr3_aa: CASSQEREINEQFF
cdr3_nt: TGCGCCAGCAGCCAAGAGCGGGAGATCAATGAGCAGTTCTTC

cdr3_length: 14
d_call: .
clone_size: .
v_call: TRBV7-2
j_call: TRBJ2-5
cdr3_aa: CASSLAGEAETQYF
cdr3_nt: TGTGCCAGCAGCTTAGCGGGAGAGGCAGAGACCCAGTACTTC

cdr3_length: 15
d_call: TRBD2
clone_size: .
v_call: TRBV6-5
j_call: TRBJ2-7
cdr3_aa: CASSLAGLGSYEQYF
cdr3_nt: TGTGCCAGCAGTTTAGCGGGACTAGGTTCCTACGAGCAGTACTTC